The rows below give T cell receptor beta chains drawn from one sample of a study of blood T cells in healthy people across ages. TCRdb recomputed calls from the 5' RACE reads with MiXCR, one row per CDR3 protein. This table holds under 2 million distinct CDR3 sequences, 30% to 35% found once. Sequenced sample: blood. These receptors all come from a woman in her twenties or thirties in good health. The conserved cysteine and the conserved F or W are not part of the CDR3 here. Where a row states a size, it is once, few, many or the class of an expanded clone; other rows omit it.

j_call clone_size v_call cdr3_aa
TRBJ2-5 few TRBV5-1 ASSLTPTAGPETQY
TRBJ1-1 NA TRBV4-1 ASSQRGQGAMNTEAF
TRBJ1-6 NA TRBV15 ATSRDSDSPLY
TRBJ2-5 few TRBV2 ASRNPKGSPGETQY
TRBJ2-7 few TRBV2 ASSLRQGLRDEQY
TRBJ2-5 few TRBV12-3/TRBV12-4 ASTGDLGGETQY
TRBJ2-3 NA TRBV12-3/TRBV12-4 ASSSYQSGKKDVQY
TRBJ2-3 NA TRBV7-3 ASSPGGYGNTDTQY
TRBJ2-1 few TRBV4-1 ASSHRTSRYDEQF
TRBJ2-7 NA TRBV20-1 SAMSSGSYEQY
TRBJ2-7 NA TRBV6-5 ASSYRDHRDEQY
TRBJ2-7 few TRBV4-1 ASSRRARGTSGGISYEQY
TRBJ2-7 many TRBV29-1 SVGAENSYEQY
TRBJ2-2 NA TRBV6-5 ASSYRRGANTGELF
NA NA TRBV6-9 ASSFPPAGGPHEQY
TRBJ2-5 NA TRBV5-1 ASSLRASGSRETQY
TRBJ2-1 NA TRBV6-6 ASSYVAGGTYNEQF
TRBJ2-1 few TRBV12-3/TRBV12-4 ASRPTVRAGGSYNEQF
NA NA TRBV4-2 VSSQDRVQRGDYEQY
TRBJ2-7 NA TRBV7-9 ASSLVGGSTYEQY
TRBJ1-1 NA TRBV2 RLGWTNTEAF
TRBJ2-6 many TRBV6-5 ASSLQLSGANVLT
TRBJ1-2 NA TRBV5-1 ASSAGDRANYGYT
TRBJ2-5 few TRBV7-9 ASSARLQGETQY
TRBJ2-7 few TRBV6-1 ASTNGGIYYEQY
TRBJ2-7 NA TRBV30 AWSGGFYEQY
TRBJ1-2 few TRBV7-2 ASSLMPGQNYGYT
TRBJ2-5 NA TRBV5-1 ASSLQAGNTRETQY